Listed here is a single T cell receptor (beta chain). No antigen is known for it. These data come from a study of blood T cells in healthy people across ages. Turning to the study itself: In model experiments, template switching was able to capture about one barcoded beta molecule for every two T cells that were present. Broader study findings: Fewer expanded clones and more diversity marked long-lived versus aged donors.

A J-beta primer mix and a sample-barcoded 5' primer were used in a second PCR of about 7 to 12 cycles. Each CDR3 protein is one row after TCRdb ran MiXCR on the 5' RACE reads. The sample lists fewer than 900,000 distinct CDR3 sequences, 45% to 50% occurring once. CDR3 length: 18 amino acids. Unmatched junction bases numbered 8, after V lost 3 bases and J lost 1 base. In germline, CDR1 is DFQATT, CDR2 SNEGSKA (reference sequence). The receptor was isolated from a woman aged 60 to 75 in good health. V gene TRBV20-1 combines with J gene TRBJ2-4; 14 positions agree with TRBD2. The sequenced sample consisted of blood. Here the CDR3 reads CSASLTSGRANAKNIQYF. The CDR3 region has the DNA TGCAGTGCTAGTCTGACTAGCGGGAGGGCCAATGCCAAAAACATTCAGTACTTC.